This entry describes one T cell receptor (beta chain). The CDR3 loop spans 13 amino acids. CDR1 is SGHNT and CDR2 is YENEEA in the germline V gene. The V end was cut by 5 bases, the J end by 3 bases, with 11 bases between. These data are taken from a study of OX40 agonist ivuxolimab in advanced cancers. TCRdb keeps only in-frame clones here, not all; method: immunoSEQ multiplex PCR. Among roughly 90,000 clones, around nine tenths were seen once, and the ten largest hold roughly 1.4%. V usage is TRBV11-3 and J usage is TRBJ2-7, with TRBD1 as a possible D gene (6 bases). Here the sequenced sample was CD4+ or CD8+ T cells sorted from blood, taken in a trial of the OX40 agonist ivuxolimab. The TCR comes from an adult with an advanced solid tumor such as melanoma, head and neck, liver or kidney cancer. CDR3 residues: CASSLGQYYEQYF. The CDR3, as DNA: TGTGCCAGCAGCCTCGGACAGTACTACGAGCAGTACTTC.